This is a list of T cell receptor beta chains from one sample in a study of blood T cell repertoires in COVID-19. Assay used: immunoSEQ multiplex PCR; TCRdb lists only in-frame clones, some missing. The table has 100,000 to 150,000 clones, roughly 82% seen once. Specimen: peripheral blood. Every receptor here comes from a human donor in a cohort sampled during active COVID-19. Both conserved end residues are part of each CDR3. Fields, in order: V gene, J gene, CDR3 protein.

>TRBV11-2|TRBJ2-3
CASSLRRGSSTDTQYF
>TRBV5-4|TRBJ1-4
CASSQAGHGSEKLFF
>TRBV6-4|TRBJ2-3
CASSASPFTDTQYF
>TRBV20-1|TRBJ2-7
CSARRGREQYF
>TRBV6-2/TRBV6-3|TRBJ1-2
CASSQGVGGNYGYTF
>TRBV5-8|TRBJ1-4
CASSGTGTPTNEKLFF
>TRBV6-6|TRBJ1-1
CASSYSTGAGTEAFF
>TRBV5-4|TRBJ2-5
CASSKTRRGLADEETQYF
>TRBV2|TRBJ1-1
CASSRRRPGGGNTEAFF
>TRBV6-5|TRBJ2-4
CASSSSAVGGGNIQYF
>TRBV7-9|TRBJ1-2
CASSPGTPEDGYTF
>TRBV3-1/TRBV3-2|TRBJ1-2
CASSQELRGGGYTF
>TRBV10-1|TRBJ1-5
CARDRGGSISSNQPQHF
>TRBV5-1|TRBJ2-2
CASSTRTGNTGELFF
>TRBV7-9|TRBJ2-7
CASSLGRVSYEQYF
>TRBV23-1|TRBJ2-7
CASSPPGTGSYEQYF
>TRBV2|TRBJ2-1
CASEPRPNEQFF
>TRBV2|TRBJ1-1
CASSEDSQAEAFF
>TRBV27|TRBJ1-2
CASRAAGIWRATKGYTF
>TRBV28|TRBJ2-6
CASSWSSGANVLTF
>TRBV2|TRBJ2-4
CASSEMLAVSTAKNIQYF
>TRBV19|TRBJ1-1
CASSIYAGTEAFF
>TRBV4-1|TRBJ1-2
CASGRFGDGYTF
>TRBV4-2|TRBJ1-5
CASSQDRDSGSNQPQHF
>TRBV10-3|TRBJ2-3
CAHQEKWGGDTQYF
>TRBV7-9|TRBJ1-4
CASSFSTGINEKLFF
>TRBV15|TRBJ2-3
CATSRGGREVVRDTQYF
>TRBV14|TRBJ2-7
CASSQVMGSSGRQYF
>TRBV12-5|TRBJ2-1
CASGLAPGTTYNEQFF
>TRBV30|TRBJ2-1
CAWTERGVGNEQFF
>TRBV2|TRBJ2-1
CASHRDSYNEQFF
>TRBV6-5|TRBJ2-2
CASSSRTKAGELFF
>TRBV19|TRBJ2-7
CASSSYDRDHEQYF
>TRBV11-2|TRBJ1-2
CASSLDRVVRGHYGYTF
>TRBV19|TRBJ2-6
CASSPEGGTSHYGANVLTF
>TRBV6-4|TRBJ2-3
CASSDSPVAGGVDTQYF
>TRBV6-2/TRBV6-3|TRBJ2-7
CASSYEFRGRRSLAIDEQYF
>TRBV28|TRBJ2-3
CASSSQGLARGTDTQYF
>TRBV2|TRBJ1-2
CASSERETNYGYTF
>TRBV5-4|TRBJ2-2
CASSWGLAGVNGELFF
>TRBV10-3|TRBJ1-2
CAISPSEYGYTF
>TRBV5-1|TRBJ2-5
CASSLTGRETQYF
>TRBV7-9|TRBJ1-5
CASSLSPGPGQPQHF
>TRBV18|TRBJ1-5
CASSPYGKEGNQPQHF
>TRBV11-2|TRBJ2-1
CASSSPAGGQKNEQFF
>TRBV19|TRBJ1-1
CASSILGSGNTEAFF
>TRBV2|TRBJ1-3
CASSGGRAGNTIYF
>TRBV27|TRBJ2-1
CASSFRASGRVVDNEQFF
>TRBV18|TRBJ1-2
CASSTNRGEGYTF
>TRBV6-5|TRBJ2-5
CASARDQETQYF
>TRBV3-1/TRBV3-2|TRBJ2-1
CASSLTRNEQFF
>TRBV15|TRBJ1-6
CATSRDARSPLHF
>TRBV10-1|TRBJ2-2
CASSAYGTGTGAGELFF
>TRBV7-2|TRBJ2-1
CASSLGLTGQFF
>TRBV5-1|TRBJ2-7
CASSWGTEGYEQYF
>TRBV19|TRBJ2-1
CASSIDKTVGPYNEQFF
>TRBV5-1|TRBJ1-6
CASSLVGSPLHF
>TRBV11-1|TRBJ2-1
CASSLLRRIGYNEQFF
>TRBV20-1|TRBJ2-1
CSASILAGLNEQFF
>TRBV7-2|TRBJ2-7
CASSLVDWPSGEQYF